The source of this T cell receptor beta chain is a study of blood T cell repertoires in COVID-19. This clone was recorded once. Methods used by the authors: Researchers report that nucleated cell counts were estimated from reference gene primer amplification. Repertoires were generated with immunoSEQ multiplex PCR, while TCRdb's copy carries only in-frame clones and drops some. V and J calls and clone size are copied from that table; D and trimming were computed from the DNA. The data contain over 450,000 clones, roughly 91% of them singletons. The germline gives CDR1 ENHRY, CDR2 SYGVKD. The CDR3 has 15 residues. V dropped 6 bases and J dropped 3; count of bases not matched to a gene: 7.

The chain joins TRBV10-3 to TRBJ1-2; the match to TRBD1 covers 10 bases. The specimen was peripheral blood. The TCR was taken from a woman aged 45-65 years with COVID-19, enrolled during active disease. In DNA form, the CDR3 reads TGTGCCATCAGCTTGACAGGGGGCGCACACTATGGCTACACCTTC. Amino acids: CAISLTGGAHYGYTF.